The source of this T cell receptor (beta chain) is a study of T cell repertoires in ileal Crohn's disease. For the study at large: Less than 45% were active smokers at surgery; median disease duration was approximately 7.3 years. All patients had surgery for stricturing (about 60%) or penetrating (around 39%) disease. Biopsies of the neoterminal ileum at postoperative colonoscopy form M6 samples. Study results and caveats: Compared with non-smokers, active smokers at surgery showed more clonal expansions.

This CDR3 comprises 14 residues. Losses at the gene ends were 4 bases for V and 7 bases for J; bases not matched to a gene: 7. Germline CDR1 is MNHNY and CDR2 is SVGAGI (reference sequence). Noted time point: neoterminal ileum biopsy at postoperative endoscopy, about 6 months after surgery. Using immunoSEQ multiplex PCR, the repertoire was profiled, and TCRdb retains in-frame clones only, with some absent. The sample has about 13,000 clones; 60% to 80% are singletons. With regard to this clone: Its target is unknown.

The clonotype was recovered from an adult with Crohn's disease. The material sequenced was ileal tissue. The rearrangement uses TRBV6-6 and TRBJ1-1; 9 nucleotides line up with TRBD1. DNA of the CDR3: TGTGCCAGCAGTTCCGAACAGGGGGCGGATGAAGCTTTCTTT. It is translated as CASSSEQGADEAFF.